This T cell receptor beta chain was sequenced in a study of regulatory T cells in long-lasting Graves disease. Across the study: Antithyroid drug use was under 3 months in newly diagnosed Graves' patients.

Study-wide findings and caveats: Relative to newly diagnosed Graves' patients, persistent ones had lower TCR diversity. Shared public clonotypes totalled about 2,600 in persistent patients, compared with over 800 in new patients.

Through Arm-PCR of CDR3 regions and iRepertoire HTBI primers, TCR beta libraries were built. TCRdb independently ran MiXCR on the multiplex PCR reads; one entry per CDR3 protein. The repertoire holds under 250,000 distinct CDR3 sequences, with 20% as singletons. Noted time point: newly diagnosed GD, antithyroid drugs for less than 3 months. Researchers made the TCR library from RNA that was extracted from PBMCs. Patients came through an endocrinology department, and that department was in Xi'an, China. This clonotype was found many times. Its target is unknown. Sample: peripheral blood mononuclear cells (PBMCs), taken at new diagnosis, from a patient treated with antithyroid drugs. The TCR comes from a female donor with Graves disease.

As DNA, the CDR3 is TGTGCCAGCAGAGAGAGGGGTCGGTACGAGCAGTACTTC. Amino acids: CASRERGRYEQYF. V and J are TRBV28 and TRBJ2-7, with D perhaps assigned TRBD1 or TRBD2 (5 bases each). The V gene's germline CDR1 is MDHEN and CDR2 SYDVKM. Between the trimmed V and J ends, which lost 6 bases and 4 bases, there was a span of 13 bases. The CDR3 is 13 amino acids.